The 25 T cell receptor beta chains reported below all come from one sample, sequenced in a study of T cell responses to AZD1222 COVID-19 vaccine. Generated by immunoSEQ multiplex PCR, the TCRdb table keeps only in-frame clones and is missing some. Of fewer than 150,000 clones listed, roughly 84% are singletons. Sequences were derived from peripheral blood, sampled on day 0 of AZD1222 vaccination. These receptors came from an adult in good health.

J is TRBJ1-1 and V is TRBV30; D gene uncertain. Germline V gives CDR1 GTSNPN, CDR2 SVGIG (reference sequence). The CDR3 is 12 amino acids. Trimming pared 2 bases from V and 3 bases from J, leaving 7 bases between. The CDR3 loop is CAWSPQDTEAFF. DNA for the CDR3: TGTGCCTGGAGTCCCCAAGACACTGAAGCTTTCTTT.

J is TRBJ2-5 and V is TRBV4-2; TRBD2 aligns across 9 bases. The CDR3 is 17 residues long. The V gene's germline CDR1 is LGHNA and CDR2 YNFKEQ. Trimming removed 0 bases from V and 5 bases from J; junction bases left unmatched: 10. The CDR3 spells CASSQDLSAGGRETQYF. For the CDR3, the DNA is TGTGCCAGCAGCCAAGATCTCTCAGCGGGGGGTCGGGAGACCCAGTACTTC.

This clone was observed a single time. This rearrangement joins TRBV5-6 to TRBJ1-5, with TRBD1 identical over 9 bases. After removal of 3 bases from V and 5 bases from J, the junction contained 6 bases not matched to a gene. The CDR3 contains 15 residues. CDR1 and CDR2 (germline): SGHDT, YYEEEE. The CDR3: CASSWTGERDQPQHF. CDR3 coding DNA: TGTGCCAGCAGCTGGACAGGGGAACGCGATCAGCCCCAGCATTTT.

The V call is TRBV3-1 (or the pseudogene TRBV3-2), the J call TRBJ2-2, with 9 bases aligning to TRBD2. Per germline, CDR1 LGHDT and CDR2 YNNKEL (reference sequence). The CDR3 spans 17 residues. Trimming removed 5 bases from V and 3 bases from J; junction bases left unmatched: 10. The CDR3 sequence: CASSRGAAGGYTGELFF. In nucleotides, the CDR3 is TGTGCCAGCAGCAGAGGGGCGGCGGGGGGGTACACCGGGGAGCTGTTTTTT.

The genes are TRBV27 and TRBJ2-7, with D possibly being TRBD1 (6 bases). The germline V gene has CDR1 MNHEY and CDR2 SMNVEV (reference sequence). The CDR3 has 13 residues. Trimming cost V 5 bases and J 4 bases, with 12 bases left between them. CDR3 protein: CASSLGQLYEQYF. As DNA, the CDR3 is TGTGCCAGCAGTCTCGGACAGCTATACGAGCAGTACTTC.

The J gene is TRBJ1-1, the V gene TRBV10-3; D not resolved. V shed 4 bases and J shed 3 bases, with 12 bases lying between them. CDR3 length equals 14 residues. Germline CDR1 reads ENHRY; CDR2 reads SYGVKD. Here the CDR3 DNA reads TGTGCCATCAGTGTCAAGGTAGGTGACACTGAAGCTTTCTTT. It specifies CAISVKVGDTEAFF.

The chain couples TRBV27 to TRBJ1-4; weak D call: TRBD1 (6 bases). CDR1 is MNHEY, CDR2 SMNVEV, per germline (reference sequence). The CDR3 consists of 17 residues. Deletions cut 6 bases from V and 8 bases from J, with 25 bases between. CDR3 region: CASRSGAQKGGWEKLFF. CDR3 nucleotides: TGTGCCAGCAGATCCGGGGCCCAAAAGGGGGGTTGGGAAAAACTGTTTTTT.

A single count supports this clone. The V and J genes are TRBV6-5 and TRBJ2-7, with D possibly matching TRBD2 (6 bases). This CDR3 is built from 15 residues. Germline CDR1 MNHEY, CDR2 SVGAGI. Trimming cost V 5 bases and J 0 bases, with 14 bases left between them. The CDR3, as DNA: TGTGCCAGCAGTACTCCGGGACTGGCCTCCTACGAGCAGTACTTC. Translating it yields CASSTPGLASYEQYF.

This clone has a handful of counts. J is TRBJ1-1 and V is TRBV6-2 or TRBV6-3; the D is unclear. This CDR3 has 14 amino acids. V was pared by 4 bases and J by 1 base, with 10 bases between. CDR1 is MNHEY, CDR2 SVGEGT, per germline. The CDR3 DNA follows: TGTGCCAGCAGTTTAACAGAACCGAACACTGAAGCTTTCTTT. Amino acids: CASSLTEPNTEAFF.

The CDR3 DNA sequence: TGCGCCAGCAGCCCATGGACAGGGGAGAACACTGAAGCTTTCTTT. Its protein product is CASSPWTGENTEAFF. This chain uses TRBV4-1 with TRBJ1-1, with TRBD1 identical over 9 bases. The V gene end was trimmed by 4 bases and the J gene end by 1 base; junction bases not matched to a gene: 4. Per germline, CDR1 MGHRA and CDR2 YSYEKL. The CDR3 consists of 15 residues.

The sample holds one count of this clone. The DNA of the CDR3 is TGTGCCAGCAGCGCTTACTGGGGGGGGCTGACGAACACTGAAGCTTTCTTT. It is translated as CASSAYWGGLTNTEAFF. The chain recombines TRBV11-2 with TRBJ1-1; D may be TRBD1 (6 bases). CDR1 is SGHAT, CDR2 FQNNGV, per germline. The CDR3 is 17 amino acids. Trimming cost V 5 bases and J 1 base, with 20 bases left between them.

V and J are TRBV5-1 and TRBJ2-5, with 8 bases fitting TRBD2. Germline CDR1 reads SGHRS; CDR2 reads YFSETQ. The CDR3 contains 14 residues. V shed 2 bases, J shed 1 base, and the junction held 1 base outside the gene matches. CDR3 protein: CASSFSGVQETQYF. The CDR3 DNA sequence: TGCGCCAGCAGCTTTAGCGGGGTCCAAGAGACCCAGTACTTC.

This clone was seen just once. The V and J genes are TRBV4-1 and TRBJ1-1, with D perhaps TRBD1 (6 bases). The CDR3 has 15 residues. Looked up from germline, CDR1 is MGHRA and CDR2 is YSYEKL. V was shortened by 1 base and J by 5 bases, with 14 bases between the two germline ends. This CDR3 is CASSQVGQGRTEAFF. The CDR3 DNA sequence: TGCGCCAGCAGCCAAGTGGGGCAGGGGAGGACTGAAGCTTTCTTT.

The rearrangement uses TRBV4-2 and TRBJ2-1; no reliable D call. Germline V CDR1 and CDR2: LGHNA, YNFKEQ. The CDR3 has 14 residues. V shed 1 base and J shed 6 bases, with 10 bases lying between them. The CDR3 nucleotides are TGTGCCAGCAGCCAAGGGACGGGCCCCAATGAGCAGTTCTTC. It codes for CASSQGTGPNEQFF.

V is TRBV27 and J is TRBJ2-2; TRBD2 matches 9 bases. This CDR3 contains 17 residues. Germline assignment: CDR1 MNHEY and CDR2 SMNVEV (reference sequence). The V gene end was trimmed by 8 bases and the J gene end by 7 bases; junction bases not matched to a gene: 17. Written as DNA, the CDR3 is TGTGCCAGCCCTCCCTCTGGCGGGGGGGCTCAGAGCGGGGAGCTGTTTTTT. It specifies CASPPSGGGAQSGELFF.

The chain recombines TRBV23-1 with TRBJ1-2; no definite D call. TRBV23-1 is flagged as an ORF with uncertain function. V lost 8 bases, J lost 14 bases, and 15 bases lay in between. This CDR3 spans 10 amino acids. CDR3 sequence: CASPTAASTF. The CDR3 nucleotides are TGCGCCAGCCCAACGGCGGCCTCGACCTTC.

V gene TRBV5-1 combines with J gene TRBJ1-6; 8 bases align to TRBD1. The CDR3 runs to 16 residues. Per the germline V gene, CDR1 is SGHRS and CDR2 is YFSETQ. V shed 4 bases, J shed 9 bases, and the junction held 12 bases outside the gene matches. As DNA, the CDR3 is TGCGCCAGCAGCGCTCCGGGACAGGCGAGAGGTTCACCCCTCCACTTT. Translated: CASSAPGQARGSPLHF.

The chain carries TRBV27 and TRBJ2-1, with 16 bases fitting TRBD2. This CDR3 contains 17 residues. Germline V CDR1 and CDR2: MNHEY, SMNVEV (reference sequence). V shed 5 bases and J 7 bases; nucleotides not matched to a gene: 8. The CDR3 region has the DNA TGTGCCAGCAGTCCCGGGACTAGCGGGGGGGCTGGAAATGAGCAGTTCTTC. Amino acids: CASSPGTSGGAGNEQFF.

The V and J genes are TRBV7-9 and TRBJ2-7; TRBD1 matches at 10 bases. This CDR3 is built from 15 residues. Germline V gene data show CDR1 as SEHNR and CDR2 as FQNEAQ (reference sequence). V was clipped by 3 bases and J by 4 bases; unmatched bases: 6. The CDR3 coding sequence is TGTGCCAGCAGCTTGGGACAGGGGCTTGTGTACGAGCAGTACTTC. This encodes CASSLGQGLVYEQYF.

The genes are TRBV9 and TRBJ1-1; D remains unclear. There are 13 residues in the CDR3. Between the trimmed V and J ends, which lost 1 base and 2 bases, there was a span of 6 bases. Germline V gene sequence: CDR1 SGDLS, CDR2 YYNGEE. Written as DNA, the CDR3 is TGTGCCAGCAGCGTAAGTAGAAACACTGAAGCTTTCTTT. Residues: CASSVSRNTEAFF.

The V and J genes are TRBV5-1 and TRBJ1-2; the D gene is possibly TRBD1 (6 bases). Germline V gene lookup returns CDR1 SGHRS and CDR2 YFSETQ. The length of the CDR3 is 17 residues. Trimming shortened V by 0 bases and J by 4 bases, and 19 bases separated the two germline ends. CDR3 DNA: TGCGCCAGCAGCTTGGCGATCCGGGGGGCAGTAAGCTATGGCTACACCTTC. This sequence encodes CASSLAIRGAVSYGYTF.

The gene calls are TRBV28 and TRBJ1-2, with D maybe TRBD1 (5 bases). Trimming pared 2 bases from V and 4 bases from J, leaving 8 bases between. The CDR3 runs 13 residues. Germline CDR1 and CDR2: MDHEN and SYDVKM. The CDR3 nucleotides are TGTGCCAGCAGTTTAGGGGGGGGCTATGGCTACACCTTC. It specifies CASSLGGGYGYTF.

The rearrangement links TRBV30 to TRBJ1-4; D ambiguous. CDR1 and CDR2 from the germline V gene are GTSNPN and SVGIG (reference sequence). The CDR3 runs 14 residues. V was clipped by 0 bases and J by 7 bases, with 12 bases between them. As DNA, the CDR3 is TGTGCCTGGAGTGTCCCCGGGAACGGTGAAAAACTGTTTTTT. Encoded protein: CAWSVPGNGEKLFF.

V usage is TRBV19 and J usage is TRBJ2-5; D gene unclear. V was cut by 6 bases and J by 5 bases, with 7 bases left in between. The germline gives CDR1 LNHDA, CDR2 SQIVND (reference sequence). The CDR3 has 11 residues. CDR3 residues: CASSVGETQYF. In DNA, the CDR3 is TGTGCCAGTAGCGTAGGGGAGACCCAGTACTTC.

The chain joins TRBV11-2 to TRBJ1-2; 8 bases line up with TRBD1. Germline V CDR1 and CDR2: SGHAT, FQNNGV. The CDR3 loop spans 15 amino acids. V was clipped by 7 bases and J by 4 bases; unmatched bases: 11. The CDR3: CASNPTGGPLYGYTF. In DNA, the CDR3 is TGTGCCAGCAACCCAACAGGGGGTCCCCTCTATGGCTACACCTTC.